This TCR beta chain derives from a study of blood T cell repertoires in COVID-19. Germline CDR1 SNHLY, CDR2 FYNNEI. V was clipped by 6 bases and J by 3 bases, with 12 bases between them. The CDR3 contains 15 residues. Using immunoSEQ multiplex PCR, the repertoire was profiled, and TCRdb retains in-frame clones only, with some absent. The repertoire holds tens of thousands of clones, approximately 80% seen once, with roughly 25% in the top ten. Specimen: peripheral blood. V and J are TRBV2 and TRBJ1-6; a weak D match, TRBD1 (5 bases). The origin of this receptor is a man aged 55 to 70 with acute or convalescent COVID-19. CDR3 protein: CASRAQGSYNSPLHF. CDR3 coding DNA: TGTGCCAGCAGAGCCCAGGGAAGCTATAATTCACCCCTCCACTTT.